This entry is about one TCR beta chain. CDR3 length equals 16 residues. V lost 6 bases and J 3 bases, leaving 15 bases between the germline ends. CDR1 and CDR2 (germline): MNHNS, SASEGT. This entry belongs to a study of T cells after yellow fever vaccination. Study as a whole: Low-cell-number fractions underwent preparation using SMART-Seq v4 Ultra Low Input.

MiXCR was run by TCRdb on the 5' RACE reads, yielding one entry per CDR3 protein. The table shows approximately 510,000 distinct CDR3 sequences, with less than 25% occurring only once. The sequences come from PBMCs, collected less than 25 days after the first yellow fever vaccination. This chain joins TRBV6-1 and TRBJ2-6; D may be TRBD1 or TRBD2 (5 bases each). The receptor was isolated from a man aged 18 to 29 who received the YFV17D yellow fever vaccine. In nucleotides, the CDR3 is TGTGCCAGCAGGCCTACAGGAGGCTTTGGGGCCAACGTCCTGACTTTC. Its protein product is CASRPTGGFGANVLTF.